The rows below give T cell receptor beta chains drawn from one sample of a study of shared clonotypes between healthy human individuals. TCRdb keeps only in-frame clones here, not all; method: immunoSEQ multiplex PCR. The sample has about 490,000 clones; almost 80% are singletons. The sample was PBMCs. All receptors come from a woman aged 40 to 50 in good health. Some clones in this sample may be carry-over from other donors' samples. CDR3s include the opening cysteine and the closing phenylalanine or tryptophan. Fields, in order: V gene, D gene, J gene, clone size, CDR3 length, CDR3 protein, CDR3 DNA. The D gene is left open where the match is weak. The size entry is marked missing in some rows and otherwise reads once, few, many or a size class.

V: TRBV6-6
D: -
J: TRBJ2-3
size: -
length: 14
CDR3: CASGRGTPTDTQYF
DNA: TGTGCCAGCGGACGGGGGACTCCGACAGATACGCAGTATTTT

V: TRBV30
D: -
J: TRBJ1-5
size: -
length: 14
CDR3: CAWSRRGGNQPQHF
DNA: TGTGCCTGGAGTAGGAGGGGAGGGAATCAGCCCCAGCATTTT

V: TRBV15
D: -
J: TRBJ2-5
size: -
length: 14
CDR3: CATSLIGDGETQYF
DNA: TGTGCCACCAGTCTAATCGGGGATGGAGAGACCCAGTACTTC

V: TRBV19
D: TRBD1
J: TRBJ2-7
size: -
length: 13
CDR3: CASSTRTGDEQYF
DNA: TGTGCCAGTAGTACCAGGACAGGGGACGAGCAGTACTTC

V: TRBV5-4
D: -
J: TRBJ2-3
size: -
length: 15
CDR3: CASSSEQQPTDTQYF
DNA: TGTGCCAGCAGCTCGGAGCAACAGCCCACAGATACGCAGTATTTT

V: TRBV11-2
D: -
J: TRBJ2-5
size: -
length: 13
CDR3: CASSFPGQETQYF
DNA: TGTGCCAGCAGCTTCCCGGGACAAGAGACCCAGTACTTC

V: TRBV10-3
D: TRBD1
J: TRBJ1-1
size: -
length: 13
CDR3: CAITPGQGTEAFF
DNA: TGTGCCATCACCCCGGGACAGGGCACTGAAGCTTTCTTT

V: TRBV6-1
D: -
J: TRBJ2-5
size: -
length: 14
CDR3: CASSEVGFVETQYF
DNA: TGTGCCAGCAGTGAAGTAGGGTTCGTGGAGACCCAGTACTTC

V: TRBV11-2
D: TRBD2
J: TRBJ2-7
size: few
length: 13
CDR3: CASSLSAGAEQYF
DNA: TGTGCCAGCAGCTTATCCGCGGGAGCCGAGCAGTACTTC

V: TRBV30
D: -
J: TRBJ1-5
size: -
length: 13
CDR3: CAFTGESNQPQHF
DNA: TGTGCCTTCACCGGGGAGAGCAATCAGCCCCAGCATTTT

V: TRBV4-1
D: -
J: TRBJ2-7
size: -
length: 14
CDR3: CASSQEMVLYEQYF
DNA: TGCGCCAGCAGCCAAGAAATGGTACTCTACGAGCAGTACTTC

V: TRBV5-5
D: -
J: TRBJ2-7
size: many
length: 12
CDR3: CASSSLPYEQYF
DNA: TGTGCCAGCAGCTCCTTACCCTACGAGCAGTACTTC

V: TRBV5-1
D: -
J: TRBJ2-5
size: -
length: 14
CDR3: CASSLGIEPETQYF
DNA: TGCGCCAGCAGCTTGGGTATAGAACCAGAGACCCAGTACTTC

V: TRBV18
D: -
J: TRBJ2-1
size: -
length: 16
CDR3: CASSTIMGTPGNEQFF
DNA: TGTGCCAGCTCGACGATTATGGGCACACCTGGGAATGAGCAGTTCTTC

V: TRBV5-1
D: TRBD1
J: TRBJ1-4
size: -
length: 14
CDR3: CASSLLTGVGKLFF
DNA: TGCGCCAGCAGCTTATTGACAGGGGTAGGGAAACTGTTTTTT

V: TRBV7-9
D: -
J: TRBJ1-1
size: -
length: 14
CDR3: CASSYPRVGTEAFF
DNA: TGTGCCAGCAGCTACCCCAGGGTAGGCACTGAAGCTTTCTTT

V: TRBV5-8
D: TRBD2
J: TRBJ2-5
size: -
length: 13
CDR3: CASSLLAAETQYF
DNA: TGTGCCAGCAGCTTACTAGCGGCAGAGACCCAGTACTTC

V: TRBV29-1
D: -
J: TRBJ2-3
size: few
length: 14
CDR3: CSVEGFLTTDTQYF
DNA: TGCAGCGTTGAAGGGTTTTTGACTACAGATACGCAGTATTTT

V: TRBV19
D: -
J: TRBJ2-2
size: once
length: 16
CDR3: CASSILPPPNTGELFF
DNA: TGTGCCAGTAGTATACTCCCCCCCCCGAACACCGGGGAGCTGTTTTTT

V: TRBV19
D: TRBD1
J: TRBJ2-2
size: -
length: 15
CDR3: CASSAGQENTGELFF
DNA: TGTGCCAGTAGTGCGGGACAGGAGAACACCGGGGAGCTGTTTTTT

V: TRBV19
D: TRBD1
J: TRBJ1-2
size: -
length: 15
CDR3: CASSSRGPANYGYTF
DNA: TGTGCCAGTAGTTCCAGGGGGCCAGCTAACTATGGCTACACCTTC

V: TRBV2
D: -
J: TRBJ2-7
size: once
length: 16
CDR3: CASRKGARVGTYEQYF
DNA: TGTGCCAGCAGAAAAGGGGCCAGGGTAGGGACCTACGAGCAGTACTTC

V: TRBV5-1
D: TRBD1
J: TRBJ1-2
size: -
length: 16
CDR3: CASSVRQGATTNGYTF
DNA: TGCGCCAGCAGCGTCAGACAGGGGGCGACTACAAATGGCTACACCTTC

V: TRBV7-9
D: TRBD2
J: TRBJ2-1
size: -
length: 16
CDR3: CASSPGGGRATNEQFF
DNA: TGTGCCAGCAGCCCGGGGGGTGGGAGGGCCACCAATGAGCAGTTCTTC

V: TRBV5-1
D: TRBD2
J: TRBJ2-7
size: -
length: 14
CDR3: CASSLVTSAYEQYF
DNA: TGCGCCAGCAGCTTGGTCACTAGCGCCTACGAGCAGTACTTC

V: TRBV28
D: TRBD2
J: TRBJ2-2
size: -
length: 15
CDR3: CASRRTSGNTGELFF
DNA: TGTGCCAGCAGAAGGACTAGCGGGAACACCGGGGAGCTGTTTTTT

V: TRBV5-4
D: TRBD2
J: TRBJ2-5
size: -
length: 16
CDR3: CASSLLTSGLRETQYF
DNA: TGTGCCAGCAGCTTGCTGACTAGCGGACTTAGAGAGACCCAGTACTTC